What follows are 17 T cell receptor beta chains derived from one specimen sequenced in a study of shared clonotypes between healthy human individuals. The table came from immunoSEQ multiplex PCR; TCRdb's copy has only in-frame clones and leaves some out. The sample yields 2 million or so clones, roughly 94% seen once. The sequencing input was naive CD4+ T cells sorted from blood. Subset of the sample: CD45RA+ positively selected. The receptors come from a man aged 18 to 29 in good health.

The chain uses TRBV27 and TRBJ1-2; TRBD1 is a possible D gene (6 bases). Deletions cut 7 bases from V and 4 bases from J, with 16 bases between. From germline, CDR1 is MNHEY and CDR2 SMNVEV (reference sequence). This CDR3 contains 14 residues. CDR3 sequence reads: CASKTTGGLYGYTF. CDR3 nucleotides: TGTGCCAGCAAAACCACGGGGGGGCTCTATGGCTACACCTTC.

The V gene is TRBV5-1, the J gene TRBJ2-7; D possibly corresponds to TRBD1 (6 bases). Trimming left V 3 bases short and J 1 base short, with 11 bases between. Per the germline V gene, CDR1 is SGHRS and CDR2 is YFSETQ. The CDR3 contains 14 residues. CDR3: CASSSRGLSYEQYF. In DNA, the CDR3 is TGCGCCAGCAGCTCCAGGGGCCTTTCCTACGAGCAGTACTTC.

This chain uses TRBV7-9 with TRBJ2-7, with 12 bases that match TRBD1. The ends lost 3 bases at V and 5 bases at J; junction bases unmatched: 5. Looked up from germline, CDR1 is SEHNR and CDR2 is FQNEAQ (reference sequence). The CDR3 has 15 residues. CDR3 amino acids: CASSFMGQGANEQYF. The CDR3 nucleotides read TGTGCCAGCAGCTTCATGGGACAGGGGGCGAACGAGCAGTACTTC.

This chain connects TRBV27 to TRBJ1-6; D unresolved. This CDR3 has 15 residues. Trimming stripped 6 bases from V and 3 bases from J, with 12 bases between. Germline V gene lookup returns CDR1 MNHEY and CDR2 SMNVEV (reference sequence). The CDR3 nucleotides are TGTGCCAGCAGCCTCGCGGTCGACTATAATTCACCCCTCCACTTT. Amino acid sequence: CASSLAVDYNSPLHF.

In the case of this clone: Other DNA sequences from this sample encode an identical CDR3 as well. The chain couples TRBV5-6 to TRBJ1-2; D remains ambiguous. Germline assignment: CDR1 SGHDT and CDR2 YYEEEE. This CDR3 comprises 15 residues. V was trimmed by 0 bases and J by 0 bases, leaving 9 bases between them. The CDR3 DNA follows: TGTGCCAGCAGCTTGGGTGGCAAAGCTAACTATGGCTACACCTTC. Its translation: CASSLGGKANYGYTF.

This clone has more than one count but fewer than ten. V and J are TRBV5-4 and TRBJ1-2; unclear D gene. V lost 1 base and J lost 0, with 4 bases in between. Looked up from germline, CDR1 is SGHNT and CDR2 is YYREEE (reference sequence). The CDR3 has 13 residues. The chain's CDR3 is CASSLPANYGYTF. The CDR3 DNA follows: TGTGCCAGCAGCTTGCCAGCTAACTATGGCTACACCTTC. Looking up the rest from reference TRBV5-4 and TRBJ1-2 gives the full variable domain: ETGVTQSPTHLIKTRGQQVTLRCSSQSGHNTVSWYQQALGQGPQFIFQYYREEENGRGNFPPRFSGLQFPNYSSELNVNALELDDSALYLCASSLPANYGYTFGSGTRLTVV.

The chain links TRBV6-6 to TRBJ2-1; 10 positions agree with TRBD2. The CDR3 covers 15 residues. Unmatched junction bases numbered 6, after V lost 5 bases and J lost 5 bases. Germline V gene sequence: CDR1 MNHNY, CDR2 SVGAGI (reference sequence). The CDR3 is CASSQAGGFNNEQFF. As DNA, the CDR3 is TGTGCCAGCAGTCAAGCGGGGGGGTTTAACAATGAGCAGTTCTTC.

The genes are TRBV5-1 and TRBJ2-5, with 9 bases identical to TRBD2. CDR1 and CDR2 (germline): SGHRS, YFSETQ. The CDR3 covers 17 residues. V gave up 4 bases and J gave up 5 bases; unmatched junction bases: 15. The CDR3: CASSVGTSGSRKETQYF. In nucleotides, the CDR3 is TGCGCCAGCAGCGTGGGTACTAGCGGGTCGCGAAAGGAGACCCAGTACTTC.

The rearrangement uses TRBV6-6 and TRBJ1-3; 8 bases are a match to TRBD1. This CDR3 has 15 residues. The junction had 8 bases not matched to a gene; V was cut back by 5 bases and J by 5 bases. Germline values: CDR1 MNHNY, CDR2 SVGAGI (reference sequence). CDR3 loop: CASSPTGADRNTIYF. The CDR3 DNA is TGTGCCAGCAGTCCGACAGGGGCTGATAGAAACACCATATATTTT.

As concerns this clone: Additional DNA sequences in this sample encode the identical CDR3. V gene TRBV10-3 combines with J gene TRBJ1-1, with D unclear. The CDR3 has 11 residues. Between the trimmed V and J ends, which lost 10 bases and 2 bases, there was a span of 8 bases. Germline CDR1 ENHRY, CDR2 SYGVKD. The CDR3 region is CASRLNTEAFF. The CDR3 DNA reads TGTGCCAGCAGGCTTAACACTGAAGCTTTCTTT.

The chain uses TRBV5-1 and TRBJ2-7; D gene ambiguous. V was cut by 3 bases and J by 2 bases, with 12 bases left in between. Germline assignment: CDR1 SGHRS and CDR2 YFSETQ. The CDR3 length is 14 residues. The CDR3 sequence: CASSSWVTAYEQYF. In DNA, the CDR3 is TGCGCCAGCAGCTCATGGGTAACCGCCTACGAGCAGTACTTC.

This clone has just one count. The chain carries TRBV18 and TRBJ1-5; D unclear. V shed 3 bases and J shed 3 bases, with 12 bases lying between them. Germline loops: CDR1 KGHSH, CDR2 LQKENI. The CDR3 loop spans 15 amino acids. CDR3 DNA sequence: TGTGCCAGCTCACCCCAAGGTCGCCCCAATCAGCCCCAGCATTTT. It is translated as CASSPQGRPNQPQHF. Variable domain in full (rest from reference TRBV18 and TRBJ1-5): NAGVMQNPRHLVRRRGQEARLRCSPMKGHSHVYWYRQLPEEGLKFMVYLQKENIIDESGMPKERFSAEFPKEGPSILRIQQVVRGDSAAYFCASSPQGRPNQPQHFGDGTRLSIL.

The J gene is TRBJ2-7, the V gene TRBV30; 8 bases are shared with TRBD1. CDR3 length equals 15 residues. Germline V gene sequence: CDR1 GTSNPN, CDR2 SVGIG (reference sequence). V gave up 1 base and J gave up 2 bases; unmatched junction bases: 7. The CDR3 DNA sequence: TGTGCCTGGAGTGGGGGACAGGAGAAACCCTACGAGCAGTACTTC. This encodes CAWSGGQEKPYEQYF.

This chain connects TRBV27 to TRBJ1-6; 7 bases fit TRBD1. Germline trimming cut 0 bases from V and 6 bases from J; bases unmatched to any gene: 8. The CDR3 spans 17 residues. Germline loops: CDR1 MNHEY, CDR2 SMNVEV (reference sequence). The CDR3 spells CASSLSGTAVPNSPLHF. The CDR3 DNA is TGTGCCAGCAGTTTATCCGGGACAGCAGTTCCTAATTCACCCCTCCACTTT.

With regard to this clone: This sample includes further DNA sequences coding for the same CDR3. The gene calls are TRBV5-1 and TRBJ2-5; possible D gene TRBD1, 5 bases. The V gene's germline CDR1 is SGHRS and CDR2 YFSETQ. CDR3 length equals 14 residues. The V end was cut by 4 bases, the J end by 1 base, with 11 bases between. The CDR3 here is CASSLGASQETQYF. Here the CDR3 DNA reads TGCGCCAGCAGCCTAGGGGCCAGCCAAGAGACCCAGTACTTC.

This sequence joins TRBV6-1 and TRBJ2-7; tentative D call: TRBD1 (5 bases). Germline CDR1 reads MNHNS; CDR2 reads SASEGT. The CDR3 has 12 amino acids. The ends were cut back, 11 bases at V and 0 bases at J, with 11 bases in the middle. CDR3 residues: CAGAWGSYEQYF. CDR3 nucleotide sequence: TGTGCCGGGGCGTGGGGCTCCTACGAGCAGTACTTC.

This clone has only one observation. V gene TRBV4-3 combines with J gene TRBJ1-1; maybe TRBD1 (6 bases). Trimming removed 2 bases from V and 1 base from J, with 11 bases in between. This CDR3 spans 15 amino acids. Germline CDR1 is LGHNA and CDR2 is YSLEER. CDR3 protein: CASSQWGAGNTEAFF. The CDR3 DNA reads as TGCGCCAGCAGCCAATGGGGGGCGGGGAACACTGAAGCTTTCTTT.